The clone carrying this TCR beta chain appeared many times. Only in-frame clones appear in the TCRdb table, and some are missing; sequencing was by immunoSEQ multiplex PCR. Among about 190,000 clones listed, about 88% were seen once. The study counted Cohort 3 donors as recovered given two negative PCRs, clearance, or symptom resolution. There are 13 residues in the CDR3. Trimming shortened V by 2 bases and J by 7 bases, and 11 bases separated the two germline ends. Germline V gene sequence: CDR1 MNHNY, CDR2 SVGAGI (reference sequence). This entry comes from a study of blood T cell repertoires in COVID-19. Study summary: PBMCs, B-cell-depleted T cells, or T cells provided the cDNA or gDNA that made up the material.

This receptor was obtained from a woman in her 30s who had recovered from COVID-19. The source material was PBMCs or T cells enriched from blood (not recorded which). The chain is built from TRBV6-6 and TRBJ1-1; tentatively, D is TRBD1 (6 bases). The CDR3 here is CASSYDRTGEAFF. Written as DNA, the CDR3 is TGTGCCAGCAGTTACGACAGGACCGGTGAAGCTTTCTTT.